This TCR beta chain came from a study of beta chain features in type 1 diabetes. Study observations and caveats: Across patients, naive, central memory and Treg TCRB repertoires exhibited apparently greater similarity than was observed across healthy donors. VDJ junctions sequenced from type 1 diabetes patients showed fewer insertions and more deletions. The study found moderately but significantly shorter TCRB CDR3s in all four CD4+ subsets of Type 1 diabetes patients.

Regarding this clone: No antigen is known for it.

The germline V gene encodes CDR1 SGHDT and CDR2 YYEEEE. V was pared by 4 bases and J by 4 bases, with 3 bases of the junction left unmatched. The CDR3 is 13 residues long. TCRB transcripts that were expressed got sequenced, as all of the isolated RNA had been reverse transcribed. The protocol was immunoSEQ multiplex PCR, while the TCRdb copy is restricted to in-frame clones and leaves out a portion. The sample lists some 250,000 clones, roughly 11% occurring once. The clonotype originates from a man younger than 40 with type 1 diabetes. The sequenced sample was naive CD4+ T cells from blood. The chain employs TRBV5-6 and TRBJ1-2; 8 bases fit TRBD1. This CDR3 is CASSPGQAYGYTF. In nucleotides, the CDR3 is TGTGCCAGCAGCCCGGGACAGGCCTATGGCTACACCTTC.